Included here is one T cell receptor (beta chain) sequence, with context. Its antigen is still unknown. Both 60 Vbeta primers and 13 Jbeta primers went into the PCR. TCRdb's table, derived via immunoSEQ multiplex PCR, lists solely in-frame clones and lacks some. The data show around 97,000 clones, 81% seen once. The CDR3 consists of 15 residues. Germline lookup yields CDR1 MNHEY and CDR2 SVGAGI. V gave up 0 bases and J gave up 8 bases, with 11 bases separating them. The source of the sample is a study of cytomegalovirus exposure and HLA in healthy donors. General observations from the study: Researchers catalogued some 160 TCR beta chains as cytomegalovirus-associated. The study dropped some indistinguishable V segments, TRBV6-2 and TRBV6-3 among them.

This clonotype was obtained from a man aged 35 to 55 in good health and CMV-seropositive. The sequenced sample consisted of PBMCs. This chain uses TRBV6-5 with TRBJ1-6; the D gene is possibly TRBD1 (5 bases). DNA of the CDR3: TGTGCCAGCAGTTACTCGAGGACAAACGATTCACCCCTCCACTTT. It is translated as CASSYSRTNDSPLHF.